Listed below are T cell receptor beta chains from one sample, sequenced in a study of cytomegalovirus exposure and HLA in healthy donors. Assay used: immunoSEQ multiplex PCR; TCRdb lists only in-frame clones, some missing. Among roughly 100,000 clones listed, 76% were seen once. Source material: PBMCs. These TCRs come from a man aged 40-55 years in good health and CMV-seropositive. CDR3s include the opening cysteine and the closing phenylalanine or tryptophan. D genes are given only for firm matches. Where a row states a size, it is once, few, many or the class of an expanded clone; other rows omit it.

clone_size j_call d_call v_call cdr3_nt cdr3_aa
. TRBJ2-7 . TRBV27 TGTGCCAGCAGTCCTTTCTCAGGGGACCTTCAGTACGAGCAGTACTTC CASSPFSGDLQYEQYF
once TRBJ1-1 . TRBV18 TGTGCCAGCTCACCGGGACACCGCACTGAAGCTTTCTTT CASSPGHRTEAFF
few TRBJ2-3 . TRBV7-9 TGTGCCAGCAGCTTTACGACAGGTAGCACAGATACGCAGTATTTT CASSFTTGSTDTQYF
. TRBJ1-2 . TRBV29-1 TGCAGCGTTATAGGGAGGGACTATGGCTACACCTTC CSVIGRDYGYTF
. TRBJ2-7 TRBD1 TRBV28 TGTGCCAGCAGACAGGGGGTCTACGAGCAGTACTTC CASRQGVYEQYF
. TRBJ2-5 TRBD1 TRBV29-1 TGCAGCGTCTCGGGACAGGGCGGGACCCAGTACTTC CSVSGQGGTQYF
. TRBJ2-2 . TRBV19 TGTGCCAGTAGTATGTGGCAGGGTGGCACCGGGGAGCTGTTTTTT CASSMWQGGTGELFF
few TRBJ2-1 . TRBV9 TGTGCCAGCAGGGGAGAGGGTCGAATCAATGAGCAGTTCTTC CASRGEGRINEQFF
. TRBJ2-2 . TRBV7-9 TGTGCCAGCAGCTTTGAGGTCACCGGGGAGCTGTTTTTT CASSFEVTGELFF
few TRBJ1-6 TRBD1 TRBV7-9 TGTGCCAGCAGCTACGGGACAGGGGGCGATTCACCCCTCCACTTT CASSYGTGGDSPLHF
. TRBJ2-1 . TRBV5-1 TGCGCCAGCAGCTTGGTTAATCCGGGGGACAATGAGCAGTTCTTC CASSLVNPGDNEQFF
. TRBJ2-6 TRBD2 TRBV30 TGTGCCTGGAGTGTGGGGGGAGGGGCTGGGGCCAACGTCCTGACTTTC CAWSVGGGAGANVLTF
. TRBJ2-7 . TRBV6-4 TGTGCCAGCAGTTCCCTGCAGGGGAACCCCTACGAGCAGTACTTC CASSSLQGNPYEQYF
. TRBJ2-1 . TRBV5-3 TGTGCCAGAAGCTTGCTGGCTAGCACTTACAATGAGCAGTTCTTC CARSLLASTYNEQFF
. TRBJ2-1 . TRBV7-6 TGTGCCAGCAGCGCGACCGGGTCCCTCTCCTACAATGAGCAGTTCTTC CASSATGSLSYNEQFF
. TRBJ2-7 . TRBV7-7 TGTGCTAGCAGCTTAGCAGCGGGCGGCTACGAGCAGTACTTC CASSLAAGGYEQYF
few TRBJ2-1 . TRBV7-9 TGTGCCAGCGGCGGGCATGAGCAGTTCTTC CASGGHEQFF
. TRBJ1-2 . TRBV18 TGTGCCAGCTCACTCGAGCGGCAGGGGCGCTCTGGCTACACCTTC CASSLERQGRSGYTF
. TRBJ2-5 . TRBV5-5 TGTGCCAGCAGCTTGGTGAGCTCAACCAGAGGGGGTAGAGAGACCCAGTACTTC CASSLVSSTRGGRETQYF
. TRBJ2-4 . TRBV30 TGTGCCTGGAGTGTACGTCCGATCGGGGCCAAAAACATTCAGTACTTC CAWSVRPIGAKNIQYF
. TRBJ1-1 . TRBV5-8 TGTGCCAGCAGCCCCAGGCGTGAAGCTTTCTTT CASSPRREAFF
. TRBJ2-7 . TRBV5-5 TGTGCCAGCAGCTTTTCGAGGCTGAGCTCCTACGAGCAGTACTTC CASSFSRLSSYEQYF
. TRBJ2-7 TRBD1 TRBV6-5 TGTGCCAGCAGTTTAGGCGACAGGGGAGGCGAGCAGTACTTC CASSLGDRGGEQYF
. TRBJ1-1 . TRBV2 TGTGCCAGCCGAACAGGGAACACTGAAGCTTTCTTT CASRTGNTEAFF
. TRBJ1-1 . TRBV4-2 TGTGCCAGCAGCCAACAGGAGGATTGGGGTACTGAAGCTTTCTTT CASSQQEDWGTEAFF
once TRBJ2-1 TRBD1 TRBV10-1 TGCGCCAGCAGTCGGACAGGGGGGAACTCCTACAATGAGCAGTTCTTC CASSRTGGNSYNEQFF
once TRBJ2-5 TRBD2 TRBV7-8 TGTGCCAGCTGGGGCGGGGGGGCTGGAGAGACCCAGTACTTC CASWGGGAGETQYF
. TRBJ2-2 TRBD1 TRBV12-5 TGTGCTAGTGGTTTGGTACTGGACAGGGGGGTCGGGGAGCTGTTTTTT CASGLVLDRGVGELFF
. TRBJ2-2 TRBD2 TRBV7-9 TGTGCCAGCAGCTTAGGGCGGCCCGGGGGGGCCTCCGGGGAGCTGTTTTTT CASSLGRPGGASGELFF
. TRBJ1-3 . TRBV7-9 TGTTCCAGCAGCTTGGCGGTCTCAGGGAACTCTGGAAACACCATATATTTT CSSSLAVSGNSGNTIYF
. TRBJ2-3 TRBD1 TRBV5-4 TGTGCCAGCAGCAGTCGGACAGGGGGGTTCACAGATACGCAGTATTTT CASSSRTGGFTDTQYF
. TRBJ1-2 TRBD1 TRBV7-9 TGTGCCAGCAGACCAGACAGGGGTGGTAACTATGGCTACACCTTC CASRPDRGGNYGYTF
. TRBJ2-5 . TRBV2 TGTGCCAGCACGGGGATGGAGACCCAGTACTTC CASTGMETQYF
. TRBJ2-7 . TRBV10-2 TGCGCCAGCAGTGAGTCGACAGCCCCCCACAACGAGCAGTACTTC CASSESTAPHNEQYF
. TRBJ1-2 TRBD1 TRBV7-2 TGTGCCAGCAGTTCGGACAGGGGCTATGGCTACACCTTC CASSSDRGYGYTF
. TRBJ2-5 . TRBV10-3 TGTGCCATCAGTGTCCCGGGAGCTCGACAAGAGACCCAGTACTTC CAISVPGARQETQYF
. TRBJ2-7 TRBD1 TRBV30 TGTGCCTGGAGCCCGGGACAGGGTTTTGATAACGAGCAGTACTTC CAWSPGQGFDNEQYF
. TRBJ2-3 TRBD2 TRBV28 TGTGCCAGCAGTTTCGGAGGCGGGGGGATTTTAGATACGCAGTATTTT CASSFGGGGILDTQYF
. TRBJ1-3 . TRBV30 TGTGCCTGGAGCGCCTGGGGGGGCTCTGGAAACACCATATATTTT CAWSAWGGSGNTIYF
. TRBJ1-1 . TRBV7-9 TGTGCCAGCGGCTCGGCAGGGAACACTGAAGCTTTCTTT CASGSAGNTEAFF
few TRBJ2-1 TRBD2 TRBV9 TGTGCCAGCAGCGTAGAGGTAGCGGGAACCTACAATGAGCAGTTCTTC CASSVEVAGTYNEQFF